This is a list of T cell receptor beta chains from one sample in a study of blood T cell repertoires in COVID-19. Libraries were prepared by immunoSEQ multiplex PCR; TCRdb keeps only in-frame clonotypes and omits some of them. Seen here are 240,000 or so clones, roughly 79% observed once, and the top ten hold around 2%. Material: peripheral blood. The receptors here all came from a woman of 80 years or more with acute or convalescent COVID-19. The CDR3 runs from the conserved cysteine through the conserved F or W. The D gene is left open where the match is weak. Not all rows give a size; the values are once, few, many and, for expanded clones, a class.

>NA|TRBV10-3|16|TRBJ2-1|TRBD2
CAISPGLAGKNNEQFF
TGTGCCATCAGCCCGGGACTAGCGGGAAAAAACAATGAGCAGTTCTTC
>NA|TRBV12-3/TRBV12-4|13|TRBJ2-1|NA
CASSLSQVNEQFF
TGTGCCAGCAGTTTATCCCAGGTCAATGAGCAGTTCTTC
>NA|TRBV6-5|15|TRBJ2-7|TRBD2
CASRALTSGSGEQYF
TGTGCCAGCAGAGCCCTAACTAGCGGGAGTGGCGAGCAGTACTTC
>NA|TRBV6-4|14|TRBJ1-6|TRBD1
CASPEQGTDSPLHF
TGTGCCAGCCCGGAACAGGGGACGGATTCACCCCTCCACTTT
>few|TRBV18|17|TRBJ2-2|TRBD2
CASSPPLAGGSGGELFF
TGTGCCAGCTCACCACCGCTAGCGGGAGGTTCAGGAGGGGAGCTGTTTTTT
>NA|TRBV5-1|13|TRBJ1-6|NA
CASSVTVPSPLHF
TGCGCCAGCAGCGTCACAGTTCCTTCACCCCTCCACTTT
>NA|TRBV29-1|17|TRBJ1-1|TRBD1
CSTYTSWDRGPNTEAFF
TGCAGCACCTATACGTCCTGGGACAGGGGACCGAACACTGAAGCTTTCTTT
>NA|TRBV18|15|TRBJ2-3|TRBD1
CASSPSGQSPDTQYF
TGTGCCAGCTCACCGTCGGGACAGTCCCCAGATACGCAGTATTTT
>NA|TRBV5-5|15|TRBJ1-1|TRBD1
CASSFGTGARTEAFF
TGTGCCAGCAGCTTCGGGACAGGGGCTCGCACTGAAGCTTTCTTT
>NA|TRBV9|15|TRBJ2-1|TRBD2
CASSVGGGPGNEQFF
TGTGCCAGCAGCGTAGGGGGAGGGCCCGGCAATGAGCAGTTCTTC
>NA|TRBV28|15|TRBJ1-1|TRBD1
CASRPSTGANTEAFF
TGTGCCAGCAGACCCTCGACAGGGGCGAACACTGAAGCTTTCTTT
>few|TRBV6-5|13|TRBJ1-6|NA
CASAPTDNSPLHF
TGTGCCAGCGCACCGACAGATAATTCACCCCTCCACTTT
>NA|TRBV5-1|15|TRBJ1-5|TRBD1
CASSLEGTGRQPQHF
TGCGCCAGCAGCTTGGAAGGGACAGGGAGGCAGCCCCAGCATTTT
>NA|TRBV5-8|15|TRBJ1-6|NA
CASSLDAQGTSPLHF
TGTGCCAGCAGCTTGGACGCCCAGGGGACTTCACCCCTCCACTTT
>NA|TRBV6-2/TRBV6-3|15|TRBJ2-7|NA
CASSYPPAGSYEQYF
TGTGCCAGCAGTTATCCTCCCGCGGGATCCTACGAGCAGTACTTC
>NA|TRBV12-5|14|TRBJ2-7|TRBD2
CASGLRGLVYEQYF
TGTGCTAGTGGTTTGAGGGGACTAGTCTACGAGCAGTACTTC
>NA|TRBV3-1/TRBV3-2|19|TRBJ2-2|TRBD1
CASSQLEDRGKRNTGELFF
TGTGCCAGCAGCCAACTGGAGGACAGGGGAAAAAGGAACACCGGGGAGCTGTTTTTT
>NA|TRBV7-2|14|TRBJ2-7|NA
CASSLARGPYEQYF
TGTGCCAGCAGCTTAGCTAGGGGCCCCTACGAGCAGTACTTC
>NA|TRBV6-5|14|TRBJ2-2|TRBD1
CASQGTGSGGELFF
TGTGCCAGCCAGGGGACAGGGAGCGGGGGGGAGCTGTTTTTT
>NA|TRBV19|16|TRBJ1-5|NA
CASSLGRQGRNQPQHF
TGTGCCAGTAGTCTGGGGAGGCAGGGAAGGAATCAGCCCCAGCATTTT
>few|TRBV3-1/TRBV3-2|16|TRBJ1-4|TRBD1
CASSQGQGVEDEKLFF
TGTGCCAGCAGCCAAGGACAGGGTGTTGAAGATGAAAAACTGTTTTTT
>NA|TRBV7-3|17|TRBJ2-3|TRBD2
CASSLPASGGRGDTQYF
TGTGCCAGCAGCTTACCGGCTAGCGGGGGGCGTGGAGATACGCAGTATTTT
>NA|TRBV6-1|13|TRBJ2-5|NA
CASSEALRSTQYF
TGTGCCAGCAGTGAAGCGCTCAGGTCCACCCAGTACTTC
>NA|TRBV6-5|14|TRBJ1-2|TRBD1
CASRVGQASYGYTF
TGTGCCAGCAGGGTCGGACAGGCCTCCTATGGCTACACCTTC
>once|TRBV5-1|15|TRBJ2-2|TRBD2
CASRVAGGTTGELFF
TGCGCCAGCAGAGTAGCGGGAGGCACCACCGGGGAGCTGTTTTTT
>NA|TRBV15|14|TRBJ1-1|NA
CATSFLGDRTEAFF
TGTGCCACCAGCTTCCTAGGGGATCGGACTGAAGCTTTCTTT
>NA|TRBV24-1|17|TRBJ2-7|NA
CATSDSTTGWGLDEQYF
TGTGCCACCAGTGATTCGACAACAGGGTGGGGGTTGGACGAGCAGTACTTC
>NA|TRBV28|12|TRBJ2-3|TRBD1
CASSTTGATQYF
TGTGCCAGCAGTACGACAGGGGCCACCCAGTATTTT
>once|TRBV18|16|TRBJ2-1|TRBD2
CASSQLPGGLNNEQFF
TGTGCCAGCTCTCAGCTACCGGGAGGGCTTAACAATGAGCAGTTCTTC
>NA|TRBV10-3|16|TRBJ2-1|TRBD2
CAISESFSGSDNEQFF
TGTGCCATCAGTGAGTCGTTTAGCGGGAGTGACAATGAGCAGTTCTTC
>NA|TRBV7-9|17|TRBJ2-1|TRBD1
CASSPGTGAFSYNEQFF
TGTGCCAGCAGTCCCGGGACAGGAGCCTTCTCCTACAATGAGCAGTTCTTC
>NA|TRBV3-1/TRBV3-2|13|TRBJ1-5|TRBD1
CASGDRGNQPQHF
TGTGCCAGCGGGGACAGGGGGAATCAGCCCCAGCATTTT
>once|TRBV25-1|12|TRBJ1-1|NA
CAQDRVNTEAFF
TGTGCGCAGGACAGAGTAAACACTGAAGCTTTCTTT
>NA|TRBV5-6|14|TRBJ2-5|TRBD2
CASSWPGLGETQYF
TGTGCCAGCAGCTGGCCGGGACTAGGAGAGACCCAGTACTTC
>NA|TRBV18|13|TRBJ1-2|TRBD1
CASVLTGGYGYTF
TGTGCCAGCGTATTGACAGGGGGTTATGGCTACACCTTC
>NA|TRBV4-3|16|TRBJ1-2|NA
CASSQVYTAANYGYTF
TGCGCCAGCAGCCAAGTTTACACAGCCGCTAACTATGGCTACACCTTC
>NA|TRBV11-2|16|TRBJ2-3|TRBD1
CASTVTRGRLADTQYF
TGTGCCAGCACCGTCACGAGGGGGCGCCTGGCAGATACGCAGTATTTT
>NA|TRBV19|16|TRBJ2-7|TRBD1
CASSIEWTGGNYEQYF
TGTGCCAGTAGTATAGAATGGACAGGGGGCAACTACGAGCAGTACTTC
>NA|TRBV4-2|19|TRBJ1-6|NA
CASSQAGGRGSSYNSPLHF
TGTGCCAGCAGCCAAGCCGGCGGGAGGGGTAGCTCCTATAATTCACCCCTCCACTTT
>NA|TRBV29-1|13|TRBJ1-2|NA
CSVAAGPSYGYTF
TGCAGCGTTGCAGCAGGGCCTAGCTATGGCTACACCTTC
>NA|TRBV7-9|12|TRBJ2-7|NA
CASSFGDYEQYF
TGTGCCAGCAGCTTCGGGGACTACGAGCAGTACTTC
>NA|TRBV25-1|14|TRBJ2-3|NA
CASSMAGRTDTQYF
TGTGCCAGCAGTATGGCAGGGCGAACAGATACGCAGTATTTT
>NA|TRBV6-5|15|TRBJ2-1|TRBD1
CASSYDRGSYNEQFF
TGTGCCAGCAGTTACGACAGGGGAAGCTACAATGAGCAGTTCTTC
>NA|TRBV19|11|TRBJ2-5|NA
CASSFRKTQYF
TGTGCCAGTAGTTTCAGGAAGACCCAGTACTTC
>NA|TRBV27|12|TRBJ1-1|NA
CASRTGGTEAFF
TGTGCCAGCAGGACGGGAGGGACTGAAGCTTTCTTT
>NA|TRBV4-2|15|TRBJ2-7|TRBD1
CASSQPGQGMNEQYF
TGTGCCAGCAGCCAACCGGGACAGGGGATGAACGAGCAGTACTTC
>NA|TRBV11-1|15|TRBJ1-4|NA
CASSLSSGANEKLFF
TGTGCCAGCAGCTTGAGCTCGGGAGCTAATGAAAAACTGTTTTTT
>NA|TRBV7-9|13|TRBJ2-7|TRBD1
CASSSDTGVEQYF
TGTGCCAGCAGCTCCGACACAGGGGTCGAGCAGTACTTC
>NA|TRBV28|14|TRBJ1-2|NA
CASSLRYRGFGYTF
TGTGCCAGCAGTTTACGGTATAGGGGATTTGGCTACACCTTC
>NA|TRBV6-6|15|TRBJ1-6|TRBD1
CASSRGQGGESPLHF
TGTGCCAGCAGCCGCGGACAGGGAGGAGAATCACCCCTCCACTTT
>NA|TRBV5-4|17|TRBJ2-2|TRBD1
CASSLDRGRWGTGELFF
TGTGCCAGCAGCTTAGACAGGGGGCGCTGGGGGACCGGGGAGCTGTTTTTT
>NA|TRBV28|12|TRBJ1-3|NA
CASSLGGNTIYF
TGTGCCAGCAGTTTAGGCGGAAACACCATATATTTT
>NA|TRBV9|14|TRBJ2-3|NA
CASSTQDSAGTQYF
TGTGCCAGCAGCACTCAAGACAGTGCTGGTACGCAGTATTTT
>NA|TRBV6-2/TRBV6-3|14|TRBJ1-1|NA
CASSSDRMNTEAFF
TGTGCCAGCAGTTCGGACAGAATGAACACTGAAGCTTTCTTT